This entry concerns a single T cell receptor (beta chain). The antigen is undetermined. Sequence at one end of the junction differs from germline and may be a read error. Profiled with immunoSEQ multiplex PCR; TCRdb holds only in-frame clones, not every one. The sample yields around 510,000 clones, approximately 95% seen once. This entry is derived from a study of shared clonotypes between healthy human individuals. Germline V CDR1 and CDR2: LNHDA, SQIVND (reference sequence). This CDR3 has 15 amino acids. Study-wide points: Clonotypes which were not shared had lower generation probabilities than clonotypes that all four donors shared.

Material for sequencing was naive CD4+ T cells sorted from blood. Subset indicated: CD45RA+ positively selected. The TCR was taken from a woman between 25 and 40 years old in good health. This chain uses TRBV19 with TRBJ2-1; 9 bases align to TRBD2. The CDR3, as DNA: TGTGCCAGTAGCTCGACTAGCGGCTCCTTCAATGAGCAGTTCTTC. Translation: CASSSTSGSFNEQFF.